This note documents a single T cell receptor (beta chain) sequence. Its antigen is not yet known. One base away there is no much larger clone; base qualities are not given. The method behind the library was the immunoSEQ multiplex PCR assay. RNA was extracted from all samples and reverse transcribed into cDNA, which served as template for TCR sequencing. SuperScript III was used for first-strand cDNA synthesis, primed with a 2:1 mix of oligo-dT and random hexamers. A synthetic immune receptor repertoire was used to assess amplification bias, and residual bias was removed computationally. In the source study's methods: Raw reads were preprocessed to remove errors, and CDR3 was defined by IMGT conventions from the conserved cysteine to phenylalanine. Clonality was calculated as 1 minus Shannon entropy normalized by log2 of the number of productive unique TCRs. Whether each scalp clone was CD4 or CD8 was inferred by checking scalp TCRbeta sequences against the CD4 and CD8 repertoires from sorted blood. The table was pulled from immuneACCESS by TCRdb, which kept in-frame rearrangements only. Such tables lose some clones; where checked, under half of the loss comes from unresolved V genes, and the rest has no known cause. That table gives V, J and clone size, and the DNA gave D and trimming. The sample records roughly 230,000 clones, around two fifths of which are singletons. In total, the top ten clones hold around 2.8% of the sample.

Clipping removes 6 bases from V and 12 bases from J, with 14 as the unmatched junction base count. Per the germline V gene, KGHSH is the CDR1 and LQKENI is the CDR2. From the cysteine up to the phenylalanine, the CDR3 has a length of 15 residues. The sequence is cut down to CDR3 DNA, 45 bases in frame from base 1. This entry belongs to a study of CD8+ T cells in alopecia areata listed by TCRdb under 2018. A note on the overall study: The treated patients took part in an open-label pilot trial in which moderate-to-severe alopecia areata was treated with oral tofacitinib at 5 to 10 mg twice daily. Tofacitinib was given for 6 to 18 months, followed by 6 months of follow-up off drug to assess delayed response and recurrence. For the treated patients, the SALT score, which quantifies what percentage of scalp surface area is affected, served as the measure of disease severity. High-throughput TCRbeta sequencing was used to examine T cell clonal expansion in alopecia areata in both the C3H/HeJ mouse model and human patients. In humans, TCRbeta sequencing was performed on scalp tissue and on sorted CD4+ and CD8+ peripheral blood T cells from healthy controls and from patients with patchy or totalis/universalis alopecia areata. Biopsies were taken from tofacitinib-treated patients at baseline and at 4 and 24 weeks of treatment, and a later scalp biopsy was taken in several of the tofacitinib-treated patients. Scalp clonality was compared among normal scalp (n=4), patchy alopecia areata scalp (n=8), and alopecia totalis/universalis scalp (n=8). RNA was obtained with the PAXgene miRNA kit for fixed scalp, the miRNeasy kit for PBMCs, and the RNeasy kit for mouse skin. TCRbeta CDR3 regions were amplified by immunoSEQ multiplex PCR with 35 Vbeta forward and 13 Jbeta reverse primers.

This specimen's treatment or condition label, per the study, means: oral pan-JAK inhibitor, 5-10 mg twice daily. Lesional scalp punch biopsies and peripheral blood were obtained from alopecia areata patients. PBMCs were separated by density centrifugation and stained for CD3, CD4 and CD8, after which CD4+ and CD8+ T cells were sorted on a FACSAria. What the research found in general, with its limitations: Lesional scalp, especially in alopecia totalis/universalis, showed higher clonality and more expanded CD8+ clones than normal scalp, suggesting antigenic drive. Because the treated cohort was small and had only one nonresponder, larger studies are needed to examine links between baseline CD8+ expansion and response. During tofacitinib treatment, many expanded lesional clones remained in scalp and blood, and this persistence may partly explain relapse after treatment is stopped. Tofacitinib significantly decreased scalp clonality and the number of expanded CD8+ clones among the top 100 scalp clones. Resident alphabeta T cells in normal human skin are also sequenced, complicating scalp TCR repertoire analysis, unlike mouse skin dominated by gammadelta T cells. Shared TCR sequences between patients were less evident than in mice, which may be partly attributable to HLA diversity in the patient population.

Sequenced material: CD4+ T cells sorted from blood, taken between weeks 36 and 40, from a patient treated with tofacitinib. Recombination linked TRBV18 to TRBJ1-4, and 9 junction bases match TRBD1. This clonotype was sampled from a human donor with alopecia areata. The CDR3 region has the sequence CASSSTAGQGTELFF. The sequence in DNA is TGTGCCAGCTCGTCAACGGCGGGACAGGGCACGGAACTGTTTTTT.